This TCR beta chain was identified during a study of T cell responses to AZD1222 COVID-19 vaccine. Study summary: Investigators merged groups given second doses at roughly 4 or roughly 12 weeks. Study-wide points: The CD4 TCRs associated with vaccination extended across spike and predominated at 160-218 and 743-854. Per reports, nearly half of all spike-specific TCRs target regions that are unmutated in variants. Recipients of two AZD1222 doses showed rising Spike-specific TCR breadth and depth.

On this clone: Its antigen is unknown.

Here immunoSEQ multiplex PCR was the method, and the copy in TCRdb shows in-frame clones only, minus some. This table has about 130,000 clones, about 86% appearing once. The CDR3 sequence is 15 residues long. Germline V lookup: CDR1 WNHNN, CDR2 SYGVQD (reference sequence). The trim removed 0 bases at V and 6 bases at J, leaving 7 bases unmatched. The TCR sequence derives from an adult in good health. This rearrangement joins TRBV10-1 to TRBJ2-7; 8 nucleotides line up with TRBD1. The starting material was peripheral blood, obtained on day 0 of AZD1222 vaccination. For the CDR3, the DNA is TGCGCCAGCAGTGAGTCGCCAGGGGGCAGGTTCGAGCAGTACTTC. Its protein product is CASSESPGGRFEQYF.